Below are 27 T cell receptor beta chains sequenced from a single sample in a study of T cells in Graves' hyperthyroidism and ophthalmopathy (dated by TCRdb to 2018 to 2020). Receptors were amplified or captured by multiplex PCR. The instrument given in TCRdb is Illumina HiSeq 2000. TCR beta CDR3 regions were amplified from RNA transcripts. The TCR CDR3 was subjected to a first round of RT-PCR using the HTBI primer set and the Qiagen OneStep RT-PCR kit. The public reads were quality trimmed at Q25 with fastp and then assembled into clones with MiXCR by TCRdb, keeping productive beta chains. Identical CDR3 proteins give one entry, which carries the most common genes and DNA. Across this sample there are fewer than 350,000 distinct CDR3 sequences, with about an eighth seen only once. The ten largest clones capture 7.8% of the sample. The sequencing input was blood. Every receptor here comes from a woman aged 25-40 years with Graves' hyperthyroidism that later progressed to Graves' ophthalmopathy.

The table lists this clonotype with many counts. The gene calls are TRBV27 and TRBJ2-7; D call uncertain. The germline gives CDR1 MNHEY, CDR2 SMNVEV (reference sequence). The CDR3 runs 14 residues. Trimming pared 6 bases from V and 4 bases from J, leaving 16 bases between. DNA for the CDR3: TGTGCCAGCAGCCTAAGCCCGGGTTTTTACGAGCAGTACTTC. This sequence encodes CASSLSPGFYEQYF.

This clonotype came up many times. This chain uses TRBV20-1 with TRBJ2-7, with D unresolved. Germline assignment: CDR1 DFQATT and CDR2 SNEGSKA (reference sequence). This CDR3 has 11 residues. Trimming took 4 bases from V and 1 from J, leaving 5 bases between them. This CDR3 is CSATESYEQYF. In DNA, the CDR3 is TGCAGTGCTACCGAATCCTACGAGCAGTACTTC.

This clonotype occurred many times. The CDR3 nucleotides read TGTGCCAGCAGCCAAGATCCGGGGAATGAGCAGTTCTTC. Translating gives CASSQDPGNEQFF. The rearrangement links TRBV3-1 to TRBJ2-1, with D perhaps TRBD2 (5 bases). The V and J ends lost 0 bases and 7 bases respectively, with 7 bases between them. This CDR3 is built from 13 residues. Germline V gene lookup returns CDR1 LGHDT and CDR2 YNNKEL (reference sequence).

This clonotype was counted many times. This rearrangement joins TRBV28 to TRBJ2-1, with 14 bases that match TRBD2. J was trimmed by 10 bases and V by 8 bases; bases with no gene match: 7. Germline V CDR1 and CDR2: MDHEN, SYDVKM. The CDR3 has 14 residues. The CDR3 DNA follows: TGTGCCAGCGGGACTAGCGGGAGACCAGGGGAGCAGTTCTTC. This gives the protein CASGTSGRPGEQFF.

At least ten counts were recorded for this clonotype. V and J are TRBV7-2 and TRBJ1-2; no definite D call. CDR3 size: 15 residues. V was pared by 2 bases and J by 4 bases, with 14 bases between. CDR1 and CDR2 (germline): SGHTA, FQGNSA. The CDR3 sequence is CASSLSFVGSYGYTF. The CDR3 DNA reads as TGTGCCAGCAGCTTATCCTTCGTGGGCAGCTATGGCTACACCTTC.

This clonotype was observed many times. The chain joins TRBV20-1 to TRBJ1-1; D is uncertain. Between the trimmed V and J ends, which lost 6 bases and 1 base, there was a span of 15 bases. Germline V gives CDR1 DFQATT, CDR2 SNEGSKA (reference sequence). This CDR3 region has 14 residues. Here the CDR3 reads CSARPPPRNTEAFF. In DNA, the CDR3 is TGCAGTGCCAGACCTCCTCCCAGGAACACTGAAGCTTTCTTT.

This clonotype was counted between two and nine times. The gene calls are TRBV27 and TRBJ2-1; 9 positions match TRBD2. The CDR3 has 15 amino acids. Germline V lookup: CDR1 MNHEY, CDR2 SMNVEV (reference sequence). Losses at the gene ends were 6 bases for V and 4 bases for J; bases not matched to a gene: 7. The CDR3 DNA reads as TGTGCCAGCAGCAAAGCGGGAGGAACATACAATGAGCAGTTCTTC. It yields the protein CASSKAGGTYNEQFF.

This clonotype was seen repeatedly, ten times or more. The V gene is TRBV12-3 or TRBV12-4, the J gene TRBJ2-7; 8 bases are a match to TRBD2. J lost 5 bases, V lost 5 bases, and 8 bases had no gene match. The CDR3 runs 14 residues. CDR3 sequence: CASSPVTSVDEQYF. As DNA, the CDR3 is TGTGCCAGCAGTCCCGTGACTAGCGTCGACGAGCAGTACTTC.

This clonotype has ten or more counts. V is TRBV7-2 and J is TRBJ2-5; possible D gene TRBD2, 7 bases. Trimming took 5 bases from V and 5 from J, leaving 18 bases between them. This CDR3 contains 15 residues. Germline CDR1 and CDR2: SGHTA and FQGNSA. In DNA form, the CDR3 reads TGTGCCAGCAGCCAAGGGGGGGGAGGAGGGGAGACCCAGTACTTC. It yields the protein CASSQGGGGGETQYF.

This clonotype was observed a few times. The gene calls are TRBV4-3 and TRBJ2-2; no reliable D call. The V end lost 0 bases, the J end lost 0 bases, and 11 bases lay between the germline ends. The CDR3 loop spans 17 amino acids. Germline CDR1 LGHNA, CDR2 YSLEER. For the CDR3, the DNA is TGCGCCAGCAGCCAAGATGTGTGGCGAGCGAACACCGGGGAGCTGTTTTTT. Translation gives CASSQDVWRANTGELFF.

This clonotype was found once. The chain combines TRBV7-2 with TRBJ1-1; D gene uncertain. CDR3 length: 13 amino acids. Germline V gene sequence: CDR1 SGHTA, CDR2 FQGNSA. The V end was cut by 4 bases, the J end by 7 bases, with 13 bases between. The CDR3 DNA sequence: TGTGCCAGCAGCTCTTTAGGGATTAATGAAGCTTTCTTT. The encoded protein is CASSSLGINEAFF.

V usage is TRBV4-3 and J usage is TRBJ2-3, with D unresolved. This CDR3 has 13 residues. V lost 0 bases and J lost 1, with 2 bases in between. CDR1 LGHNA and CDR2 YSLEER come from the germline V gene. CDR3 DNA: TGCGCCAGCAGCCAAGAGGGCACAGATACGCAGTATTTT. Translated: CASSQEGTDTQYF.

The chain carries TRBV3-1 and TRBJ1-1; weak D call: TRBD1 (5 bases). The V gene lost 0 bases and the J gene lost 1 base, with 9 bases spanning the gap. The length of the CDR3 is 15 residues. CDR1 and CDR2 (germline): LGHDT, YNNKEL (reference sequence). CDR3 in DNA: TGTGCCAGCAGCCAAGATTACGGGACGAACACTGAAGCTTTCTTT. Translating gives CASSQDYGTNTEAFF.

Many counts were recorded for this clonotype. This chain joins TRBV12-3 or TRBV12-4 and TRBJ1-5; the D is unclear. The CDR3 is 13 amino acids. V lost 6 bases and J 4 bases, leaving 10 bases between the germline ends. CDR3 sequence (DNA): TGTGCCAGCAGGGGAGACTATAATCAGCCCCAGCATTTT. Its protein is CASRGDYNQPQHF.

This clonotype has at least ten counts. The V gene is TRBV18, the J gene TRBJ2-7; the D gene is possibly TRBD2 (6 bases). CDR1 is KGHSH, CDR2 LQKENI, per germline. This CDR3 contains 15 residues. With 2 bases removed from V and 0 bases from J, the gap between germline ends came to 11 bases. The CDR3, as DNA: TGTGCCAGCTCACCAGGCGGGCGGGACTCCTACGAGCAGTACTTC. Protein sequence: CASSPGGRDSYEQYF.

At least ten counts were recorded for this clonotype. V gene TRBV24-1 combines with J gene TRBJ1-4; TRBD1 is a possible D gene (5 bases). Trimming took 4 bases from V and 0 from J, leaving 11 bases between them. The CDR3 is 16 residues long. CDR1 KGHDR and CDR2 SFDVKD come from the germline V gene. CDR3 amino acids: CATSEGVGATNEKLFF. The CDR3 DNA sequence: TGTGCCACCAGTGAAGGGGTCGGCGCAACTAATGAAAAACTGTTTTTT.

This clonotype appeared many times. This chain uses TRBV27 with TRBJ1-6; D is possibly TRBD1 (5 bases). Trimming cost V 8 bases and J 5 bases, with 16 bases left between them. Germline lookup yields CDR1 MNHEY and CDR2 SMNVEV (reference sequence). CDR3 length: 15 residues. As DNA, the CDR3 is TGTGCCAGCGGTAAAAGACAGTCGGATAATTCACCCCTCCACTTT. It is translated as CASGKRQSDNSPLHF.

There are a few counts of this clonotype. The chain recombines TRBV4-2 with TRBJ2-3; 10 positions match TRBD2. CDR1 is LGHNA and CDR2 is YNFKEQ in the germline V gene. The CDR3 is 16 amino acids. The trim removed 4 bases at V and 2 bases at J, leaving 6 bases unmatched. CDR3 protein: CASSLTGLANTDTQYF. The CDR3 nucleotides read TGTGCCAGCAGCCTGACGGGACTAGCGAACACAGATACGCAGTATTTT.

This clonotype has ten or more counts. CDR3 sequence (DNA): TGTGCCAGCAGCCTAAGACTAGCGGGAGTCCACGAGCAGTACTTC. It translates to CASSLRLAGVHEQYF. This sequence joins TRBV7-3 and TRBJ2-7, with 12 bases identical to TRBD2. The CDR3 consists of 15 residues. The ends lost 5 bases at V and 5 bases at J; junction bases unmatched: 7. Per the germline V gene, CDR1 is SGHTA and CDR2 is FQGTGA.

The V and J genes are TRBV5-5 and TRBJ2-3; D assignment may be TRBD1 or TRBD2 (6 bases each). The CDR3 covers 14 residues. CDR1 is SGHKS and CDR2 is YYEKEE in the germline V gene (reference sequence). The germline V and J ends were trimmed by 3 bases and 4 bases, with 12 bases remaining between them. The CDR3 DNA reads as TGTGCCAGCAGCTGGGGGGCCAGTTCAGATACGCAGTATTTT. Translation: CASSWGASSDTQYF.

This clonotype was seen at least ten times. In nucleotides, the CDR3 is TGTGCCAGCTCTCGGGTCCAATCCAATCAGCCCCAGCATTTT. This sequence encodes CASSRVQSNQPQHF. The rearrangement joins TRBV6-2 or TRBV6-3 to TRBJ1-5, with D unclear. The CDR3 has 14 amino acids. In germline, CDR1 is MNHEY, CDR2 SVGEGT. Trimming removed 8 bases at V and 3 bases at J, with 14 bases between.

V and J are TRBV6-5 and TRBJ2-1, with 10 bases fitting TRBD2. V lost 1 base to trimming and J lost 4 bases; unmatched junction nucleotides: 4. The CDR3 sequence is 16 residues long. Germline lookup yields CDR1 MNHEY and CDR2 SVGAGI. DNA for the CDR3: TGTGCCAGCAGTTACTTCGCTAGCGGGAGATACAATGAGCAGTTCTTC. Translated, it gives CASSYFASGRYNEQFF.

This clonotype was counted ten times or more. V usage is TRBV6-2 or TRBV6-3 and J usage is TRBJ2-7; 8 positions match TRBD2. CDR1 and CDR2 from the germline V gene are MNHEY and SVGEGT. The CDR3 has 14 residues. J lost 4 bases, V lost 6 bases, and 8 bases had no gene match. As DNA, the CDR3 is TGTGCCAGCAGATCATCGGGAGGGTCGTACGAGCAGTACTTC. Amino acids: CASRSSGGSYEQYF.

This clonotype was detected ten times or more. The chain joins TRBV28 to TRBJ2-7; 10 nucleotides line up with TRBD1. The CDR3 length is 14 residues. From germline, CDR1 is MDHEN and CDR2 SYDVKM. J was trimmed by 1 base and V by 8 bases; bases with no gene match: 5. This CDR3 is CASARTGGSYEQYF. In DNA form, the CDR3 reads TGTGCCAGCGCTAGGACAGGGGGGTCCTACGAGCAGTACTTC.

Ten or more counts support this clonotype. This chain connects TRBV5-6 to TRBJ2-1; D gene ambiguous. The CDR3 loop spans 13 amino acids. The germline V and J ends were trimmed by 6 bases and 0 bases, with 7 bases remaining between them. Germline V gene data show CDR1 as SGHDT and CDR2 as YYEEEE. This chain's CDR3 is CASMISSYNEQFF. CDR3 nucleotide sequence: TGTGCCAGCATGATCAGCTCCTACAATGAGCAGTTCTTC.

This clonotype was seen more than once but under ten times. The CDR3 DNA sequence: TGTGCCAGCAGCGTACGGACAGGGACGGGGGATGGCTACACCTTC. Translation gives CASSVRTGTGDGYTF. This chain uses TRBV7-8 with TRBJ1-2; 8 bases agree with TRBD1. Germline CDR1 and CDR2: SGHVS and FQNEAQ. Losses at the gene ends were 5 bases for V and 6 bases for J; bases not matched to a gene: 11. This CDR3 region has 15 residues.

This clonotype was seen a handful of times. This chain's CDR3 is CATSEGSGLVEKLFF. The CDR3 nucleotides read TGTGCCACCAGCGAGGGTTCAGGGTTGGTTGAAAAACTGTTTTTT. This chain joins TRBV15 and TRBJ1-4; weak D call: TRBD1 (5 bases). The CDR3 runs to 15 residues. CDR1 and CDR2 from the germline V gene are LNHNV and YYDKDF (reference sequence). V was pared by 5 bases and J by 7 bases, with 17 bases between.